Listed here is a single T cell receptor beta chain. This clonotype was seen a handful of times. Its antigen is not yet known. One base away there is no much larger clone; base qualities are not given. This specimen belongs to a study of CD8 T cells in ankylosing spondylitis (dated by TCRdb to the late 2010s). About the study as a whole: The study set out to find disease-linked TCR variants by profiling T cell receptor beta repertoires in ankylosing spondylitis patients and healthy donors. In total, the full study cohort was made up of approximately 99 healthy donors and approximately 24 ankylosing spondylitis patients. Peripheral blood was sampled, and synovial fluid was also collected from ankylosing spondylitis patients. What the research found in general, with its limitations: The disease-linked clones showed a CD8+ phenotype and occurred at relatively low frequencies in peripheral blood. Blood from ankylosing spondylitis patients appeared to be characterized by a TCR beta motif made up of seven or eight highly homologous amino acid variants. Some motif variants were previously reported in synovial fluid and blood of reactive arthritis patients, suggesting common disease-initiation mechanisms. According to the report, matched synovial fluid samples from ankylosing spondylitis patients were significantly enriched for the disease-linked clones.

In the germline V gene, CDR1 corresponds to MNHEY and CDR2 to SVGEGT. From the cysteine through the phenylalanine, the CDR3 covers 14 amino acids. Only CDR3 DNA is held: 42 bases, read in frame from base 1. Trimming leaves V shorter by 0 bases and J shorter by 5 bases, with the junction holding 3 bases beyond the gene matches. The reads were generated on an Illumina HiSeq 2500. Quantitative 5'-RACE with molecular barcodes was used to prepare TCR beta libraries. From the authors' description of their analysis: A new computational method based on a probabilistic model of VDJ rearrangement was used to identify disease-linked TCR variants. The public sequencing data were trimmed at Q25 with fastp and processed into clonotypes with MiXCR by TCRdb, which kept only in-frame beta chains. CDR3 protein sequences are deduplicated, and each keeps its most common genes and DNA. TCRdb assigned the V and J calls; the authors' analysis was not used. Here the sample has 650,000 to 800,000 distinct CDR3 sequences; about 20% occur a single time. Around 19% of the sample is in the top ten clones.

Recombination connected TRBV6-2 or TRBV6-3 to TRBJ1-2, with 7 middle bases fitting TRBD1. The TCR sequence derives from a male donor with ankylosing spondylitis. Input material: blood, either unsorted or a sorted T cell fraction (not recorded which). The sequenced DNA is TGTGCCAGCAGTTACTCGACAGGGAATTATGGCTACACCTTC. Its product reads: CASSYSTGNYGYTF.